The rows below give T cell receptor beta chains drawn from one sample of a study of control samples from healthy donors and cancer patients. TCRdb keeps only in-frame clones here, not all; method: immunoSEQ multiplex PCR. The sample includes 170,000 or so clones, around 95% seen only once; the top ten take about 8.5%. Sequences were obtained from blood. Receptor source: a woman aged 40 to 50 in good health. The CDR3 runs from the conserved cysteine through the conserved F or W. D genes are given only for firm matches. Size is stated for part of the rows, as once, few or many counts, or as a class when the clone is expanded.

v_call	d_call	clone_size	j_call	cdr3_aa	cdr3_nt
TRBV4-2	.	once	TRBJ2-6	CASSQGVYGANVLTF	TGTGCCAGCAGCCAGGGGGTGTACGGGGCCAACGTCCTGACTTTC
TRBV2	.	.	TRBJ1-1	CASTILNTEAFF	TGTGCCAGCACGATATTGAACACTGAAGCTTTCTTT
TRBV9	TRBD2	.	TRBJ2-5	CASSVGPGEGTQYF	TGTGCCAGCAGCGTAGGTCCGGGGGAGGGAACCCAGTACTTC
TRBV4-1	.	once	TRBJ2-3	CASSQTDSRTDTQYF	TGCGCCAGCAGCCAAACGGACTCCCGCACAGATACGCAGTATTTT
TRBV7-9	.	.	TRBJ1-1	CASGLEQGEAFF	TGTGCCAGCGGTCTCGAACAGGGTGAAGCTTTCTTT
TRBV9	.	.	TRBJ1-2	CASSVGGRKGTGYTF	TGTGCCAGCAGCGTAGGGGGCCGGAAGGGTACTGGCTACACCTTC
TRBV27	.	.	TRBJ2-7	CASSPIPFTGQPEQYF	TGTGCCAGCAGTCCCATACCATTTACCGGACAGCCCGAGCAGTACTTC
TRBV5-5	TRBD1	once	TRBJ2-7	CASSGLTGEHGYEQYF	TGTGCCAGCAGCGGATTGACAGGGGAGCATGGCTACGAGCAGTACTTC
TRBV7-2	.	.	TRBJ1-6	CASSYPTGLSSYNSPLHF	TGTGCCAGCAGCTACCCGACAGGCCTGAGCTCCTATAATTCACCCCTCCACTTT
TRBV11-2	.	.	TRBJ1-2	CASSPSRATPAGGYTF	TGTGCCAGCAGCCCCAGTCGGGCCACTCCGGCGGGAGGCTACACCTTC
TRBV11-2	.	few	TRBJ2-5	CASSLDREETQYF	TGTGCCAGCAGCTTAGACAGGGAAGAGACCCAGTACTTC
TRBV12-5	.	.	TRBJ1-1	CASGPRTENTEAFF	TGTGCTAGTGGTCCTAGGACAGAGAACACTGAAGCTTTCTTT
TRBV18	.	.	TRBJ1-3	CASSPPGLSGNTIYF	TGTGCCAGCTCACCACCGGGTCTATCCGGAAACACCATATATTTT
TRBV9	TRBD2	.	TRBJ2-5	CASSASGLAPETQYF	TGTGCCAGCAGCGCCTCGGGACTAGCGCCGGAGACCCAGTACTTC
TRBV1	.	.	TRBJ2-5	CTSSPRLAGARETQYF	TGCACCAGCAGCCCCAGACTAGCGGGGGCCAGAGAGACCCAGTACTTC
TRBV9	TRBD1	many	TRBJ1-1	CASSPQGLDREGAFF	TGTGCCAGCAGCCCCCAGGGCTTGGACAGGGAAGGAGCTTTCTTT